These 20 T cell receptor beta chains were all obtained from the same sample, sequenced in a study of blood T cell repertoires in COVID-19. Clones were sequenced by immunoSEQ multiplex PCR, and TCRdb holds only the in-frame ones, with some missing. The data show hundreds of thousands of clones, roughly 86% seen once. Sequencing was carried out using PBMCs or T cells enriched from blood (not recorded which). Receptors were obtained from a woman in her forties with acute COVID-19.

This chain uses TRBV2 with TRBJ2-5; 7 bases line up with TRBD2. CDR3 length equals 16 residues. V shed 6 bases, J shed 0 bases, and the junction held 10 bases outside the gene matches. The germline gives CDR1 SNHLY, CDR2 FYNNEI. CDR3 protein: CASSSALGGYQETQYF. The CDR3 DNA sequence: TGTGCCAGCAGCTCTGCTCTCGGGGGGTACCAAGAGACCCAGTACTTC.

The J gene is TRBJ2-3, the V gene TRBV4-2, with 7 bases matching TRBD2. This CDR3 contains 18 residues. The J segment lost 2 bases and the V segment lost 1 base, leaving 12 bases of the junction unmatched. CDR1 and CDR2 from the germline V gene are LGHNA and YNFKEQ. In DNA form, the CDR3 reads TGTGCCAGCAGCCAAGGACTAGCAGCCGGTCTCTCCACAGATACGCAGTATTTT. It codes for CASSQGLAAGLSTDTQYF.

The rearrangement joins TRBV7-9 to TRBJ2-1; D is perhaps TRBD1 (5 bases). Germline V gives CDR1 SEHNR, CDR2 FQNEAQ (reference sequence). V dropped 1 base and J dropped 7 bases, with 8 bases sitting between them. This CDR3 has 13 residues. The CDR3: CASSLGKGNEQFF. Written as DNA, the CDR3 is TGTGCCAGCAGCTTAGGTAAGGGGAATGAGCAGTTCTTC.

DNA for the CDR3: TGTGCCTGGAGTTCCCCGGACAGGTCCAACTATGGCTACACCTTC. Its protein is CAWSSPDRSNYGYTF. This sequence joins TRBV30 and TRBJ1-2, with 7 positions matching TRBD1. Per germline, CDR1 GTSNPN and CDR2 SVGIG (reference sequence). The length of the CDR3 is 15 residues. V shed 2 bases and J 2 bases; nucleotides not matched to a gene: 8.

The chain recombines TRBV19 with TRBJ1-2; 8 nucleotides line up with TRBD1. The CDR3 totals 14 residues. Looked up from germline, CDR1 is LNHDA and CDR2 is SQIVND (reference sequence). V trimming: 9 bases; J trimming: 4 bases; junction bases outside the gene matches: 10. The DNA of the CDR3 is TGTGCCAGCTTAAAACAGGGGGATCCCTATGGCTACACCTTC. Protein product: CASLKQGDPYGYTF.

The V and J genes are TRBV30 and TRBJ2-1, with 10 bases matching TRBD1. The V segment lost 3 bases and the J segment 0 bases; nucleotides outside the gene matches: 2. The CDR3 extends over 15 amino acids. CDR1 GTSNPN and CDR2 SVGIG come from the germline V gene (reference sequence). CDR3 loop: CAWSRDRGSYNEQFF. The CDR3 nucleotides are TGTGCCTGGAGCCGGGACAGGGGCTCCTACAATGAGCAGTTCTTC.

V is TRBV5-1 and J is TRBJ1-6; perhaps TRBD1 as D (6 bases). Trimming stripped 3 bases from V and 7 bases from J, with 11 bases between. The CDR3 contains 14 residues. Germline CDR1 SGHRS, CDR2 YFSETQ. The CDR3 protein is CASSSTGENSPLHF. CDR3 DNA: TGCGCCAGCAGCTCGACAGGAGAGAATTCACCCCTCCACTTT.

This clone has more than one count but fewer than ten. The chain is built from TRBV9 and TRBJ1-4; no reliable D call. The CDR3 is 13 residues long. Germline values: CDR1 SGDLS, CDR2 YYNGEE. V was shortened by 0 bases and J by 4 bases, with 4 bases between the two germline ends. The CDR3 DNA reads as TGTGCCAGCAGCGTAGTAGATAATGAAAAACTGTTTTTT. As protein: CASSVVDNEKLFF.

About this clone: Distinct nucleotide sequences in the sample also encode this CDR3. The genes are TRBV5-1 and TRBJ1-3; a weak D match, TRBD1 (5 bases). The CDR3 runs to 14 residues. The germline gives CDR1 SGHRS, CDR2 YFSETQ. V lost 0 bases to trimming and J lost 4 bases, with 8 bases between them. The CDR3 nucleotides are TGCGCCAGCAGCTTGGCAGGGTACGGAAACACCATATATTTT. It codes for CASSLAGYGNTIYF.

The chain is built from TRBV9 and TRBJ2-3; possible D gene TRBD2, 5 bases. CDR3 length: 18 residues. CDR1 and CDR2 from the germline V gene are SGDLS and YYNGEE. V dropped 3 bases and J dropped 6 bases, with 26 bases sitting between them. In DNA form, the CDR3 reads TGTGCCAGCAGCGCGGGGAAGGGCCACAAAGTCTTACTGGATACGCAGTATTTT. Its translation is CASSAGKGHKVLLDTQYF.

In its sample, this clone was seen once. The chain recombines TRBV24-1 with TRBJ2-5, with TRBD1 identical over 8 bases. The CDR3 covers 15 residues. V lost 8 bases and J lost 5; bases outside the gene matches: 12. Germline V gene data show CDR1 as KGHDR and CDR2 as SFDVKD. CDR3 protein: CATKRQGPYPETQYF. The CDR3 bases are TGTGCCACCAAGAGACAGGGGCCCTACCCGGAGACCCAGTACTTC.

Notes on this clone: Other DNA sequences in this specimen translate into the identical CDR3. The CDR3 DNA follows: TGTGCCAGCTCACGAGGGGGCATGAACACTGAAGCTTTCTTT. Its protein product is CASSRGGMNTEAFF. The chain uses TRBV18 and TRBJ1-1; 7 bases are shared with TRBD1. This CDR3 contains 14 residues. Germline trimming cut 4 bases from V and 0 bases from J; bases unmatched to any gene: 2. CDR1 is KGHSH, CDR2 LQKENI, per germline.

The CDR3 sequence is CASSLDPGPANIQYF. As DNA, the CDR3 is TGTGCCAGCAGCTTAGATCCAGGCCCTGCGAACATTCAGTACTTC. The chain employs TRBV7-2 and TRBJ2-4; D unresolved. The CDR3 is 15 residues long. V was clipped by 1 base and J by 7 bases, with 14 bases between them. Per the germline V gene, CDR1 is SGHTA and CDR2 is FQGNSA. The full variable domain, rest sourced from reference TRBV7-2 and TRBJ2-4, is GAGVSQSPSNKVTEKGKDVELRCDPISGHTALYWYRQSLGQGLEFLIYFQGNSAPDKSGLPSDRFSAERTGGSVSTLTIQRTQQEDSAVYLCASSLDPGPANIQYFGAGTRLSVL.

The V and J genes are TRBV7-8 and TRBJ1-1; D ambiguous. The CDR3 loop spans 16 amino acids. V lost 4 bases to trimming and J lost 3 bases, with 18 bases between them. Germline lookup yields CDR1 SGHVS and CDR2 FQNEAQ. The CDR3 reads CASSSGYERRDTEAFF. The CDR3 bases are TGTGCCAGCAGCTCGGGATACGAGCGACGGGACACTGAAGCTTTCTTT.

The chain joins TRBV7-8 to TRBJ2-7; TRBD1 aligns across 8 bases. Germline V gene lookup returns CDR1 SGHVS and CDR2 FQNEAQ. This CDR3 has 14 residues. V shed 1 base, J shed 5 bases, and the junction held 4 bases outside the gene matches. CDR3 amino acids: CASSLEQGVNEQYF. The CDR3 DNA reads TGTGCCAGCAGCTTAGAACAGGGGGTTAACGAGCAGTACTTC.

The chain carries TRBV4-2 and TRBJ2-3; 10 bases match TRBD2. This CDR3 is 15 amino acids long. The J segment lost 5 bases and the V segment lost 0 bases, leaving 2 bases of the junction unmatched. Germline V gene sequence: CDR1 LGHNA, CDR2 YNFKEQ. CDR3 DNA sequence: TGTGCCAGCAGCCAAGATAAGCGGGGGGGAGATACGCAGTATTTT. As protein: CASSQDKRGGDTQYF.

The V gene is TRBV11-2, the J gene TRBJ2-6; tentatively, D is TRBD1 (6 bases). Germline-derived CDR1 and CDR2 are SGHAT and FQNNGV. The CDR3 loop spans 15 amino acids. V gave up 5 bases and J gave up 2 bases, with 10 bases separating them. CDR3 coding DNA: TGTGCCAGCAGCGCAACAGGGACTGGGGCCAACGTCCTGACTTTC. Its translation: CASSATGTGANVLTF.

This clone has only a few counts. The V gene is TRBV7-6, the J gene TRBJ2-3; D is possibly TRBD1 (6 bases). Trimming pared 4 bases from V and 1 base from J, leaving 15 bases between. The CDR3 is 16 residues long. CDR1 SGHVS and CDR2 FNYEAQ come from the germline V gene. CDR3: CASSSRPGQRTDTQYF. Written as DNA, the CDR3 is TGTGCCAGCAGCTCTAGGCCCGGACAGCGCACAGATACGCAGTATTTT. Full variable domain (missing parts from reference TRBV7-6 and TRBJ2-3): GAGVSQSPRYKVTKRGQDVALRCDPISGHVSLYWYRQALGQGPEFLTYFNYEAQQDKSGLPNDRFSAERPEGSISTLTIQRTEQRDSAMYRCASSSRPGQRTDTQYFGPGTRLTVL.

The chain links TRBV7-9 to TRBJ1-2; 7 bases align to TRBD1. V dropped 1 base and J dropped 8; count of bases not matched to a gene: 4. The CDR3 is 13 residues long. Germline lookup yields CDR1 SEHNR and CDR2 FQNEAQ (reference sequence). The CDR3 protein is CASSLETGLGYTF. Written as DNA, the CDR3 is TGTGCCAGCAGCTTAGAGACAGGGCTCGGCTACACCTTC. Using reference TRBV7-9 and TRBJ1-2 for the parts outside the CDR3, the full variable domain is DTGVSQNPRHKITKRGQNVTFRCDPISEHNRLYWYRQTLGQGPEFLTYFQNEAQLEKSRLLSDRFSAERPKGSFSTLEIQRTEQGDSAMYLCASSLETGLGYTFGSGTRLTVV.

This chain joins TRBV5-1 and TRBJ1-3; D perhaps matches TRBD1 (5 bases). The germline gives CDR1 SGHRS, CDR2 YFSETQ. This CDR3 is built from 13 residues. With 6 bases removed from V and 1 base from J, the gap between germline ends came to 8 bases. The CDR3 reads CASNQGSGNTIYF. DNA of the CDR3: TGCGCCAGCAATCAGGGATCTGGAAACACCATATATTTT.